This record concerns one TCR beta chain sequence. During its preparation, the TCRbeta library received unique molecular identifiers. TCRdb independently ran MiXCR on the PCR reads; one entry per CDR3 protein. The sample has more than 150,000 distinct CDR3 sequences, more than 6.5% seen once; the top ten hold around 3%. The data derive from a study of T-cell reconstitution after alpha-beta-depleted transplantation in children. CDR1 is SGHRS and CDR2 is YFSETQ in the germline V gene. Trimming took 0 bases from V and 2 from J; bases not matched to a gene: 6. CDR3 size: 16 residues. This clonotype originated in a human donor who donated a stem cell graft to a child with Wiskott-Aldrich syndrome. The rearrangement joins TRBV5-1 to TRBJ2-3, with 7 nucleotides matching TRBD2. The sample consisted of PBMCs from the stem cell graft donor, taken from the stem cell graft. The CDR3 DNA is TGCGCCAGCAGCTTGGGGGCTAGCGGACTCACAGATACGCAGTATTTT. Protein sequence: CASSLGASGLTDTQYF.